This TCR beta chain was sequenced in a study of beta chain features in type 1 diabetes. Since all of the isolated RNA was reverse transcribed, expressed TCRB transcripts were what got sequenced. Clones were read by immunoSEQ multiplex PCR, and TCRdb kept only the in-frame ones, dropping some. This table holds around 190,000 clones, about 12% found once. This clone was picked up a small number of times. This TCR was recovered from a woman under 30 in good health. The sequencing input was central memory CD4+ T cells from blood.

The DNA of the CDR3 is TGTGCCAGCAGTTCCGCTACCCGGGGGGGCACTGAAGCTTTCTTT. As protein: CASSSATRGGTEAFF. The J gene is TRBJ1-1, the V gene TRBV28; tentatively, D is TRBD1 (5 bases). The CDR3 has 15 residues. V was trimmed by 4 bases and J by 4 bases, leaving 16 bases between them. Per the germline V gene, CDR1 is MDHEN and CDR2 is SYDVKM. The whole variable domain, remainder taken from reference TRBV28 and TRBJ1-1, is DVKVTQSSRYLVKRTGEKVFLECVQDMDHENMFWYRQDPGLGLRLIYFSYDVKMKEKGDIPEGYSVSREKKERFSLILESASTNQTSMYLCASSSATRGGTEAFFGQGTRLTVV.